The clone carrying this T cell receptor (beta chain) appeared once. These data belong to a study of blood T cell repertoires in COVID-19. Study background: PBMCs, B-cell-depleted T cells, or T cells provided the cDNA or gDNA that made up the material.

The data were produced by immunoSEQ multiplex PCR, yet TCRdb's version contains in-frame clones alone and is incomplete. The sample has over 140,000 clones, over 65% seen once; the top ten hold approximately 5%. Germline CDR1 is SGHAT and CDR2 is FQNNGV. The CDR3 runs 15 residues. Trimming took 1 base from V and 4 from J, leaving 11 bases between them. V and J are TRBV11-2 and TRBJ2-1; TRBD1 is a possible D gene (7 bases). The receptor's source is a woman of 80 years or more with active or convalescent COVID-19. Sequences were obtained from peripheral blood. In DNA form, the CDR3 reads TGTGCCAGCAGCTTAGGCGGGACAGAGTACAATGAGCAGTTCTTC. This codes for CASSLGGTEYNEQFF.